This T cell receptor beta chain originates from a study of T cells in Graves' hyperthyroidism and ophthalmopathy. Germline CDR1 is GTSNPN and CDR2 is SVGIG (reference sequence). J was trimmed by 13 bases and V by 3 bases; bases with no gene match: 12. The CDR3 contains 14 residues. Patients affected by ophthalmopathy presented a Clinical Activity Score of at least 3, a NOSPECS grade of at least 4, and disease duration below 3 months. The PBMCs studied were ones that came from 10 ml fresh peripheral blood. TCR beta CDR3 sequences were amplified from RNA transcripts. During a first-round RT-PCR of the TCR CDR3, the HTBI primer set was used. TCRdb used MiXCR to reprocess the multiplex PCR reads, holding one entry per CDR3 protein. Of 500,000 or so distinct CDR3 sequences listed, about a sixth are singletons. This clonotype was counted ten times or more. Its antigen remains unidentified. General study points: Among clonotypes expanded in thyroid above 0.001, most were also found in blood. A model of 13 V-J features distinguished ophthalmopathy from stable hyperthyroidism.

The chain carries TRBV30 and TRBJ2-2; 9 bases line up with TRBD1. Input material: blood. The clonotype comes from a woman between 18 and 29 years old with Graves' ophthalmopathy. CDR3 protein: CAWRRAGGQGVLFF. The CDR3 nucleotides are TGTGCCTGGAGAAGGGCTGGGGGACAGGGAGTGCTGTTTTTT.